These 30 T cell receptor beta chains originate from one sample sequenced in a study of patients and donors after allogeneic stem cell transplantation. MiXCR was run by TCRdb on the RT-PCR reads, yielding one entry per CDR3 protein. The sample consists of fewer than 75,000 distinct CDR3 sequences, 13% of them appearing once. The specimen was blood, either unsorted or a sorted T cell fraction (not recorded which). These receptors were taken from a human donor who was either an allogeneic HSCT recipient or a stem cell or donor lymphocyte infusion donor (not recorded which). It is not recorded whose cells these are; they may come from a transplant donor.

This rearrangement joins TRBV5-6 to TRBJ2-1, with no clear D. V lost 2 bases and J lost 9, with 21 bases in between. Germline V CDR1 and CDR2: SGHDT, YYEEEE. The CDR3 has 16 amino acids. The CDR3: CASSLKRTGLTIEQFF. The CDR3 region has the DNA TGTGCCAGCAGCTTAAAACGTACCGGCCTAACGATTGAGCAGTTCTTC.

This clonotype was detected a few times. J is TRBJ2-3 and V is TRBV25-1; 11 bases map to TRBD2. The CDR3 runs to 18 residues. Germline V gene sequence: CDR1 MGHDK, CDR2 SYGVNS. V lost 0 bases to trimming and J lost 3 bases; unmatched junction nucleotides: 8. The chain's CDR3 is CASSEYFWTSGSTDTQYF. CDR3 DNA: TGTGCCAGCAGTGAATATTTCTGGACTAGCGGGTCTACAGATACGCAGTATTTT. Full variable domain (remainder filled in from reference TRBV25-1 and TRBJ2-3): EADIYQTPRYLVIGTGKKITLECSQTMGHDKMYWYQQDPGMELHLIHYSYGVNSTEKGDLSSESTVSRIRTEHFPLTLESARPSHTSQYLCASSEYFWTSGSTDTQYFGPGTRLTVL.

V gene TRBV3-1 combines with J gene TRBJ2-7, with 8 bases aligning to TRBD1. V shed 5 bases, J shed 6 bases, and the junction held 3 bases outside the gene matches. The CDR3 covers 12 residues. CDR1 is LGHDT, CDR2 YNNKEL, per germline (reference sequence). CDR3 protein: CASSWTGSEQYF. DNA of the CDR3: TGTGCCAGCAGCTGGACAGGGAGCGAGCAGTACTTC.

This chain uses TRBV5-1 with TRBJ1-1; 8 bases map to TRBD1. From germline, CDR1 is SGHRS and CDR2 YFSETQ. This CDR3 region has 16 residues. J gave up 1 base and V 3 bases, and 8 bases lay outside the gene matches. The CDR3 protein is CASSWWDRLGNTEAFF. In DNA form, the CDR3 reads TGCGCCAGCAGCTGGTGGGACAGGTTGGGGAACACTGAAGCTTTCTTT.

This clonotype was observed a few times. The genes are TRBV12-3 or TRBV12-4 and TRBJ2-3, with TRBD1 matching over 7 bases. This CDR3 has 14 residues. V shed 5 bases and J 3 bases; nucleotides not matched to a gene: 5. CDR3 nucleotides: TGTGCCAGCAGTCGTACAGGGGTAACAGATACGCAGTATTTT. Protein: CASSRTGVTDTQYF.

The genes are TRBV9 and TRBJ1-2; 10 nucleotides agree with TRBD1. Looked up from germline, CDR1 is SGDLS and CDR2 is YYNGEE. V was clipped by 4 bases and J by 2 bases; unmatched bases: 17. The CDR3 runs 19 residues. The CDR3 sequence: CASSSGTGATINQNYGYTF. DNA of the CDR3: TGTGCCAGCAGCTCCGGGACAGGGGCGACGATCAACCAAAACTATGGCTACACCTTC.

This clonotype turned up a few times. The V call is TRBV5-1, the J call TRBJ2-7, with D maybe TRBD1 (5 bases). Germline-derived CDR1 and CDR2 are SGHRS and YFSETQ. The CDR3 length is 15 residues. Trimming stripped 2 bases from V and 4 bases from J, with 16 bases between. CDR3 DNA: TGCGCCAGCAGCTTTGGGGCAGGATCGACATACGAGCAGTACTTC. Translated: CASSFGAGSTYEQYF.

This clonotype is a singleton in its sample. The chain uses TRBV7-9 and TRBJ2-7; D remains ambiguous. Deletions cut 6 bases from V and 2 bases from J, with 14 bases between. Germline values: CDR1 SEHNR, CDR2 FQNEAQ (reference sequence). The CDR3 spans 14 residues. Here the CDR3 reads CASSRSTWTYEQYF. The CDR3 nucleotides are TGTGCCAGCAGTCGATCGACGTGGACCTACGAGCAGTACTTC.

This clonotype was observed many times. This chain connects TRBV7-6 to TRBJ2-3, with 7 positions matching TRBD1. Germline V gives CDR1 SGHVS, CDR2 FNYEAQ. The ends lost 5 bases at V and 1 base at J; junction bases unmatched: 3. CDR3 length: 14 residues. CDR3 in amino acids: CASSIGQGTDTQYF. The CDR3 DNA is TGTGCCAGCAGCATCGGACAGGGCACAGATACGCAGTATTTT. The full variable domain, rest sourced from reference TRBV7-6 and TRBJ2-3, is GAGVSQSPRYKVTKRGQDVALRCDPISGHVSLYWYRQALGQGPEFLTYFNYEAQQDKSGLPNDRFSAERPEGSISTLTIQRTEQRDSAMYRCASSIGQGTDTQYFGPGTRLTVL.

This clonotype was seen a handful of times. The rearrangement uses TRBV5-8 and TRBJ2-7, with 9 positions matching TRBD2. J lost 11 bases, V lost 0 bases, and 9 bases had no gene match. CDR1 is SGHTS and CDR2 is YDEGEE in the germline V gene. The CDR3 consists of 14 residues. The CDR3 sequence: CASSLGLAAYAEYF. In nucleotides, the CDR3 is TGTGCCAGCAGCTTGGGACTAGCGGCCTACGCGGAGTACTTC.

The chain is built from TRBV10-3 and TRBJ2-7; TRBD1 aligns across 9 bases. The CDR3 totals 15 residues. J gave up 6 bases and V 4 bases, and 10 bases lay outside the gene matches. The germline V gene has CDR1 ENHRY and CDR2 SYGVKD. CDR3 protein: CAISGRPGQGGEQYF. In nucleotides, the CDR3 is TGTGCCATCAGTGGGCGCCCGGGACAGGGTGGCGAGCAGTACTTC.

CDR3 in DNA: TGTGCCAGCAGTTACGGCCGGGCTCCTAACTATGGCTACACCTTC. It is translated as CASSYGRAPNYGYTF. The chain employs TRBV6-5 and TRBJ1-2; no clear D gene. The CDR3 is made up of 15 amino acids. Trimming left V 2 bases short and J 0 bases short, with 10 bases between. Germline CDR1 is MNHEY and CDR2 is SVGAGI.

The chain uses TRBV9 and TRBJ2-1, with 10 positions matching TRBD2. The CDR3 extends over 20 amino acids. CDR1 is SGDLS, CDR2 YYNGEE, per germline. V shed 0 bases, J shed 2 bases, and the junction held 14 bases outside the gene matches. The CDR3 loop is CASSVVGLAGELTTYNEQFF. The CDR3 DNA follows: TGTGCCAGCAGCGTAGTAGGGCTAGCGGGAGAGCTGACTACCTACAATGAGCAGTTCTTC. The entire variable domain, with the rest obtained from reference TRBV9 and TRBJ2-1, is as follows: DSGVTQTPKHLITATGQRVTLRCSPRSGDLSVYWYQQSLDQGLQFLIQYYNGEERAKGNILERFSAQQFPDLHSELNLSSLELGDSALYFCASSVVGLAGELTTYNEQFFGPGTRLTVL.

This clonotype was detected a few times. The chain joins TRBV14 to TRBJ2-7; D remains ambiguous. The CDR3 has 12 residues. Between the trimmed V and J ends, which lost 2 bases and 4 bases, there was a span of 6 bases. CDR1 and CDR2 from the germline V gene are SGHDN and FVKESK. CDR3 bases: TGTGCCAGCAGCCAATGGTCGTACGAGCAGTACTTC. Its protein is CASSQWSYEQYF.

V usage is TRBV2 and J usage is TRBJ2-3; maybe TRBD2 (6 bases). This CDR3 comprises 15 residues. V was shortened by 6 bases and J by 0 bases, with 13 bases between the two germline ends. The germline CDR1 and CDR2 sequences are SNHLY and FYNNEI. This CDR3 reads CASRRDGGSTDTQYF. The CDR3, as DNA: TGTGCCAGCAGGCGAGACGGGGGTAGCACAGATACGCAGTATTTT.

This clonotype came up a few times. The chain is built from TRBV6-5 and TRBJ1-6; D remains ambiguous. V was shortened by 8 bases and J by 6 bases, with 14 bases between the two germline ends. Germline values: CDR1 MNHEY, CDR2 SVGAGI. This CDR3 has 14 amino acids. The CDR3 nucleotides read TGTGCCAGCCGTTCCGCGGGGAGTAATTCACCCCTCCACTTT. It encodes CASRSAGSNSPLHF.

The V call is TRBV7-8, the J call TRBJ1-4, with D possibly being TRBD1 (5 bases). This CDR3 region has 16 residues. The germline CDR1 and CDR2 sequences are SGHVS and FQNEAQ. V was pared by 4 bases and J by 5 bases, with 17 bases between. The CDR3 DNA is TGTGCCAGCAGCTCCCAGAACCAGGGTACCAATGAAAAACTGTTTTTT. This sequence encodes CASSSQNQGTNEKLFF.

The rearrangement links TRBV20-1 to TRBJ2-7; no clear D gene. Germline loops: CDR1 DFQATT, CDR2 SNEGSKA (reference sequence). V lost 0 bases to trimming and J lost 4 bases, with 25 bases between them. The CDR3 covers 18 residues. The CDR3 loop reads CSARDLNPTIADVYEQYF. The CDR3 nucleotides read TGCAGTGCTAGAGATTTAAACCCGACGATCGCGGATGTATACGAGCAGTACTTC.

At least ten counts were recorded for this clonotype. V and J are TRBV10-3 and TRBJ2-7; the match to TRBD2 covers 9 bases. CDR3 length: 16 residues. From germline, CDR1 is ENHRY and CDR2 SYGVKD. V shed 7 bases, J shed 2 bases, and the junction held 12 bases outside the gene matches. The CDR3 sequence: CAITNPSGKGAYEQYF. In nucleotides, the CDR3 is TGTGCCATCACAAACCCTAGCGGGAAGGGGGCCTACGAGCAGTACTTC.

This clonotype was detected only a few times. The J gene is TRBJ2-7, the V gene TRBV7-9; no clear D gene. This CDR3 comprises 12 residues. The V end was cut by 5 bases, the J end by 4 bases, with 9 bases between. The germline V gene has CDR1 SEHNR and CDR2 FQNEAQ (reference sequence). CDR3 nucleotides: TGTGCCAGCAGCGCCGACATATACGAGCAGTACTTC. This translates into CASSADIYEQYF.

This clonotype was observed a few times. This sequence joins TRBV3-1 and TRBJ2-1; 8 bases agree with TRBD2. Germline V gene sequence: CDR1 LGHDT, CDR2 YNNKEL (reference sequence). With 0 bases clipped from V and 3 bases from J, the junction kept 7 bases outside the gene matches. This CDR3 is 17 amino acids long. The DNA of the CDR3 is TGTGCCAGCAGCCAAGATGACACTAGCGGTGACTACAATGAGCAGTTCTTC. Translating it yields CASSQDDTSGDYNEQFF.

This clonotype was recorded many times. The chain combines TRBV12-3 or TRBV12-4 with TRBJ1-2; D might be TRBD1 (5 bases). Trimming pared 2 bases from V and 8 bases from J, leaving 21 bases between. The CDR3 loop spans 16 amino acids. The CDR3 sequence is CASSLPGHGGRAGYTF. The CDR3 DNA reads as TGTGCCAGCAGTTTACCGGGCCACGGGGGAAGGGCGGGCTACACCTTC.

The CDR3 nucleotides are TGTGCCAGCAGTTTAGGGCTAGCGGGAATCTACGAGCAGTACTTC. Protein sequence: CASSLGLAGIYEQYF. V is TRBV27 and J is TRBJ2-7; 9 bases agree with TRBD2. The CDR3 is 15 amino acids. CDR1 is MNHEY, CDR2 SMNVEV, per germline (reference sequence). The V segment lost 2 bases and the J segment 3 bases; nucleotides outside the gene matches: 5.

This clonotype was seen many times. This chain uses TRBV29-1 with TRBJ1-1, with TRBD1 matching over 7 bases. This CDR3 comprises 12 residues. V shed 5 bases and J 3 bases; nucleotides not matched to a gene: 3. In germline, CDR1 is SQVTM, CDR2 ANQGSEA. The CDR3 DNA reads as TGCAGCGTTAGACAGGGCGACACTGAAGCTTTCTTT. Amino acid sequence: CSVRQGDTEAFF.

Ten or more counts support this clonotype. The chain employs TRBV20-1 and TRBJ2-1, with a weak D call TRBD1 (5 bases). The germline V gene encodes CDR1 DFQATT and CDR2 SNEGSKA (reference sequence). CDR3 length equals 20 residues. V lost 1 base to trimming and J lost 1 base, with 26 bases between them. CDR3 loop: CSARAGAELTVTLSYNEQFF. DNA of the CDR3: TGCAGTGCTAGAGCTGGAGCTGAGTTGACAGTTACCCTATCCTACAATGAGCAGTTCTTC.

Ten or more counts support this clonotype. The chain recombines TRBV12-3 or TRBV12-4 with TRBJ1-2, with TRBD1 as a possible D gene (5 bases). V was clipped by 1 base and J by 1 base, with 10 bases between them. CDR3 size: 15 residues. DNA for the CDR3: TGTGCCAGCAGTTTAGGTTTGGGGCATAACTATGGCTACACCTTC. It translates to CASSLGLGHNYGYTF.

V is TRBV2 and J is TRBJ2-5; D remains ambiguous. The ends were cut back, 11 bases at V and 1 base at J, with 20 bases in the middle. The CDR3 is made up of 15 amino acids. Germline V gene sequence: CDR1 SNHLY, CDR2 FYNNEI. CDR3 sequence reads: CAGATLRALQETQYF. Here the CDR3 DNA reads TGTGCCGGAGCGACTCTTCGGGCCCTCCAAGAGACCCAGTACTTC.

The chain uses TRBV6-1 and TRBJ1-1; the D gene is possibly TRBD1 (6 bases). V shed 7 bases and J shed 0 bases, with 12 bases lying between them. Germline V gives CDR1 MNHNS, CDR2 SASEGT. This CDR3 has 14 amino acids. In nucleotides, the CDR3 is TGTGCCAGCACCACAGGGATCATGAACACTGAAGCTTTCTTT. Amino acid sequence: CASTTGIMNTEAFF.

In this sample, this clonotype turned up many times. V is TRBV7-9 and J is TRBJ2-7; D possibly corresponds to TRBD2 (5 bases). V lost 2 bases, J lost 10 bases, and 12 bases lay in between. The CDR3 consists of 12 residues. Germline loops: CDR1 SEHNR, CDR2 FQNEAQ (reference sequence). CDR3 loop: CASSLSSAEQYF. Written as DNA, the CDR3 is TGTGCCAGCAGCTTAAGTAGCGCCGAACAGTACTTC.

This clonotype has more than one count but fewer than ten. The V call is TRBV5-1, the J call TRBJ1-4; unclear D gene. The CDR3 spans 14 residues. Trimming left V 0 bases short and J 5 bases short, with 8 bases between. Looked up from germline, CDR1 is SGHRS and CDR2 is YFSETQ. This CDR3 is CASSLGQINEKLFF. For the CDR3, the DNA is TGCGCCAGCAGCTTGGGTCAGATAAATGAAAAACTGTTTTTT.